What follows are 8 T cell receptor beta chains derived from one specimen sequenced in a study of kidney transplant recipient with SARS-CoV-2 infection. Each CDR3 protein is one row after TCRdb ran MiXCR on the reads. The sample lists some 220,000 distinct CDR3 sequences, 29% occurring once. Sequencing was performed on a blood sample, taken at baseline and around day 110 from a kidney transplant recipient. These receptor sequences come from a male patient in his thirties who had COVID-19 and was a kidney transplant recipient. Part of the T cell pool may stem from the graft donor.

Note on this clonotype: It may be a read error: a sequence one base away is much more abundant. The CDR3 DNA follows: TGTGCCATCAGTGAGTCGGCAGGGAATTCACCCCCCCACTTT. Amino acids: CAISESAGNSPPHF. J is TRBJ1-6 and V is TRBV10-3; maybe TRBD1 (5 bases). Germline V lookup: CDR1 ENHRY, CDR2 SYGVKD. This CDR3 has 14 amino acids.

With respect to this clonotype: This likely traces to a read error, being one base from a far larger clone. V usage is TRBV7-6 and J usage is TRBJ2-4, with 9 bases matching TRBD1. Germline V gene data show CDR1 as SGHVS and CDR2 as FNYEAQ. There are 12 residues in the CDR3. CDR3 nucleotide sequence: TGTGCCAGCAGTTTTCCCGGGACAGGGCAGTGCTTC. Its translation: CASSFPGTGQCF.

The chain has TRBV5-1 and TRBJ2-1; 10 nucleotides agree with TRBD2. In germline, CDR1 is SGHRS, CDR2 YFSETQ. The CDR3 spans 21 residues. J gave up 3 bases and V 4 bases, and 22 bases lay outside the gene matches. The CDR3 sequence is CASSRPEPTGLAFSNYNEQFF. The DNA for the CDR3 is TGCGCCAGCAGCCGCCCAGAACCGACGGGACTAGCGTTTTCCAACTACAATGAGCAGTTCTTC. Together with reference TRBV5-1 and TRBJ2-1, the CDR3 gives the full variable domain: KAGVTQTPRYLIKTRGQQVTLSCSPISGHRSVSWYQQTPGQGLQFLFEYFSETQRNKGNFPGRFSGRQFSNSRSEMNVSTLELGDSALYLCASSRPEPTGLAFSNYNEQFFGPGTRLTVL.

The table lists this clonotype with many counts. The chain uses TRBV5-1 and TRBJ2-7, with TRBD1 matching over 8 bases. CDR1 and CDR2 (germline): SGHRS, YFSETQ. The CDR3 contains 15 residues. V lost 4 bases, J lost 0 bases, and 6 bases stayed unmatched. In DNA, the CDR3 is TGCGCCAGCAGCCCTTACAGGGGGAGCTCCTACGAGCAGTACTTC. Translated, it gives CASSPYRGSSYEQYF. Based on the CDR3 plus reference TRBV5-1 and TRBJ2-7, the full variable domain is KAGVTQTPRYLIKTRGQQVTLSCSPISGHRSVSWYQQTPGQGLQFLFEYFSETQRNKGNFPGRFSGRQFSNSRSEMNVSTLELGDSALYLCASSPYRGSSYEQYFGPGTRLTVT.

As DNA, the CDR3 is TGTGCCAGCCGCCTCTTTCTGAGGGAGCTGTTTTTT. Its protein is CASRLFLRELFF. The chain is built from TRBV2 and TRBJ2-2; D gene unclear. Germline lookup yields CDR1 SNHLY and CDR2 FYNNEI. The CDR3 extends over 12 amino acids. Trimming left V 8 bases short and J 9 bases short, with 13 bases between.

Of note for this clonotype: This may be a read error, as it is one base from a much larger clone. This chain links TRBV6-1 with TRBJ1-2; D not resolved. V was cut by 5 bases and J by 4 bases, with 23 bases left in between. Germline CDR1 and CDR2: MNHNS and SASEGT. The CDR3 covers 17 residues. This CDR3 reads CASSREYSMRKTYGYTF. In nucleotides, the CDR3 is TGTGCCAGCAGTCGGGAGTACTCTATGCGAAAGACCTATGGCTACACCTTC.

This clonotype was picked up a small number of times. The V call is TRBV20-1, the J call TRBJ2-3; D remains ambiguous. V was trimmed by 5 bases and J by 0 bases, leaving 15 bases between them. Germline V gene sequence: CDR1 DFQATT, CDR2 SNEGSKA (reference sequence). CDR3 size: 15 residues. CDR3 amino acids: CSAFPSRASTDTQYF. In DNA form, the CDR3 reads TGCAGTGCTTTTCCTTCTCGGGCTAGCACAGATACGCAGTATTTT.

A remark on this clonotype: One base away lies a much larger clone, so this may be a sequencing read error. The chain couples TRBV3-1 to TRBJ2-2, with no clear D. Per germline, CDR1 LGHDT and CDR2 YNNKEL (reference sequence). Trimming shortened V by 5 bases and J by 5 bases, and 24 bases separated the two germline ends. The CDR3 loop spans 18 amino acids. Here the CDR3 reads CASSIGIPISGLTGELFF. CDR3 nucleotide sequence: TGTGCCAGCAGCATAGGTATTCCCATTTCAGGCTTGACCGGGGAGCTGTTTTTT.